This T cell receptor (beta chain) appears in the sequencing data of a study of human T cells and chemical hapten exposure. Study overall: Diagnoses of alopecia areata, totalis or universalis occurred in mostly female patients. Study-wide results and limits: A positive correlation with patch test score was found for PT1 expanded TCR counts. Controls formed significantly fewer large CDR3 similarity clusters than expanded TCRs did. Having alopecia, donors may respond immunologically unlike healthy people.

TCRdb fed the RACE reads into MiXCR, producing one record per CDR3 protein. Counted here are 95,000 to 130,000 distinct CDR3 sequences, about 12% occurring once; the ten biggest clones make up roughly 1.5%. The germline V and J ends were trimmed by 8 bases and 7 bases, with 12 bases remaining between them. The CDR3 runs 12 residues. Germline V gives CDR1 MNHEY, CDR2 SVGEGT. This clonotype turned up a few times. Its target is not known. As for time point: patch test 1, 2 weeks after DPC sensitization. The treatment is: therapeutic diphenylcyclopropenone sensitization with weekly scalp DPC. The starting material was whole blood, obtained in connection with sensitization to the hapten diphenylcyclopropenone (DPC). The V call is TRBV6-2 or TRBV6-3, the J call TRBJ2-1; D may be TRBD2 (6 bases). This sequence originates from a woman aged 45-59 years with alopecia areata. Some clones in this sample may be carry-over from other donors' samples. The CDR3 DNA follows: TGTGCCAGCGGACTATCTTGGAATGAGCAGTTCTTC. Amino acids: CASGLSWNEQFF.